This T cell receptor beta chain was found in a study of cytomegalovirus exposure and HLA in healthy donors. Overall study: There were about 85 million unique TCRs (from HLA-typed donors) in an early data release. Study conclusions and caveats: Among TCR sequences, most were rare, though some public TCRs appeared in many donors. Some TCR beta chains (roughly 160 of them) were listed as cytomegalovirus-associated. Sequencing likely produced, as an artifact, a cluster of highly shared sequence variants.

PCR amplification relied on 60 Vbeta primers (plus 13 Jbeta primers). Repertoires were generated with immunoSEQ multiplex PCR, while TCRdb's copy carries only in-frame clones and drops some. Among fewer than 250,000 clones listed, 65% to 90% were seen once. Turning to this clone: What it binds is not known.

The TCR sequence derives from a girl aged 5-17 years in good health and CMV-seronegative. Sequenced material: PBMCs.

The CDR3, as DNA: TGTGCCAGCAGCCCCGGGACAGCGGGAGTCGGTGAGACCCAGTACTTC. Protein sequence: CASSPGTAGVGETQYF. The V and J genes are TRBV9 and TRBJ2-5, with a tentative D call TRBD2 (8 bases). The CDR3 spans 16 residues. Germline V gives CDR1 SGDLS, CDR2 YYNGEE. V lost 4 bases and J lost 5, with 21 bases in between.